One sample yielded the 22 T cell receptor beta chains listed below, sequenced in a study of T cells in Graves' hyperthyroidism and ophthalmopathy (dated by TCRdb to between 2018 and 2020). Receptors were amplified or captured by multiplex PCR. The listed sequencing device is Illumina HiSeq 2000. The TCR beta CDR3 regions were amplified from RNA transcripts. A first-round RT-PCR of the TCR CDR3 used the HTBI primer set with the Qiagen OneStep RT-PCR kit. TCRdb passed the public sequencing reads through fastp at Q25 and MiXCR, retaining productive beta sequences. Identical CDR3 proteins give one entry, which carries the most common genes and DNA. The sample table lists about 640,000 distinct CDR3 sequences, about 14% of them with a count of one. Of the sample, 12% falls within the top ten clones. The source material was blood. These receptors were collected from a woman between 45 and 65 years old with Graves' ophthalmopathy.

There are many counts of this clonotype. This rearrangement joins TRBV20-1 to TRBJ2-1, with 11 bases identical to TRBD2. This CDR3 has 13 amino acids. The trim removed 4 bases at V and 7 bases at J, leaving 3 bases unmatched. CDR1 is DFQATT, CDR2 SNEGSKA, per germline (reference sequence). The CDR3 DNA is TGCAGTGCTACACTAGCGGGAGTGAATGAGCAGTTCTTC. As protein: CSATLAGVNEQFF.

This clonotype was picked up a small number of times. At one of its ends the junction is not consistent with the germline gene, which may arise from a read error. Here the CDR3 DNA reads TGTGCCAGCAGCTTTCCGAATAAGGTGACCCACGAGCGGTACTTC. Protein: CASSFPNKVTHERYF. The J gene is TRBJ2-7, the V gene TRBV7-3; D gene unclear. Germline V gene sequence: CDR1 SGHTA, CDR2 FQGTGA. The CDR3 covers 15 residues.

This clonotype came up a few times. V usage is TRBV20-1 and J usage is TRBJ2-7, with 8 bases identical to TRBD1. The CDR3 is 16 residues long. V trimming: 0 bases; J trimming: 2 bases; junction bases outside the gene matches: 9. Germline CDR1 reads DFQATT; CDR2 reads SNEGSKA (reference sequence). CDR3 DNA: TGCAGTGCTAGAGATTCCAGGGGGCGGTCCCCCTACGAGCAGTACTTC. Its translation: CSARDSRGRSPYEQYF.

This clonotype was detected a few times. The V and J genes are TRBV2 and TRBJ2-4; 13 positions agree with TRBD2. Trimming removed 6 bases from V and 9 bases from J; junction bases left unmatched: 11. The CDR3 has 16 residues. From germline, CDR1 is SNHLY and CDR2 FYNNEI. In DNA form, the CDR3 reads TGTGCCAGCAGAAGACTTACTAGCGGGAGGGCTCCCATTCAGTACTTC. The encoded protein is CASRRLTSGRAPIQYF. Filled out from reference TRBV2 and TRBJ2-4, the complete variable domain reads EPEVTQTPSHQVTQMGQEVILRCVPISNHLYFYWYRQILGQKVEFLVSFYNNEISEKSEIFDDQFSVERPDGSNFTLKIRSTKLEDSAMYFCASRRLTSGRAPIQYFGAGTRLSVL.

This clonotype was seen only a few times. The chain uses TRBV25-1 and TRBJ2-7, with D possibly matching TRBD2 (5 bases). Deletions cut 4 bases from V and 6 bases from J, with 16 bases between. This CDR3 spans 14 amino acids. Germline lookup yields CDR1 MGHDK and CDR2 SYGVNS. CDR3 DNA: TGTGCCAGCAGTGGAAATCGACAACTAGGCGAGCAGTACTTC. This sequence encodes CASSGNRQLGEQYF.

This clonotype appeared many times. The V and J genes are TRBV18 and TRBJ2-3; no firm D call. V lost 3 bases, J lost 4 bases, and 8 bases lay in between. The CDR3 has 13 amino acids. Germline V gene sequence: CDR1 KGHSH, CDR2 LQKENI. CDR3 amino acids: CASSPRASDTQYF. CDR3 bases: TGTGCCAGCTCACCCCGGGCCTCAGATACGCAGTATTTT.

This clonotype has at least ten counts. The chain links TRBV12-3 or TRBV12-4 to TRBJ1-1; D remains unclear. This CDR3 is 14 amino acids long. V gave up 2 bases and J gave up 3 bases, with 10 bases separating them. CDR3 sequence reads: CASSLNGRYTEAFF. CDR3 in DNA: TGTGCCAGCAGTTTAAACGGCCGTTACACTGAAGCTTTCTTT.

This clonotype was seen a few times. DNA for the CDR3: TGCGCCAGCAGCTTGGTACAGATGAACACTGAAGCTTTCTTT. This encodes CASSLVQMNTEAFF. J is TRBJ1-1 and V is TRBV5-1; D uncertain. V was clipped by 0 bases and J by 0 bases, with 6 bases between them. The CDR3 totals 14 residues. From germline, CDR1 is SGHRS and CDR2 YFSETQ.

This chain uses TRBV27 with TRBJ2-2, with D tentatively TRBD1 (6 bases). V was clipped by 6 bases and J by 2 bases, with 13 bases between them. Germline CDR1 reads MNHEY; CDR2 reads SMNVEV (reference sequence). This CDR3 region has 15 residues. CDR3 coding DNA: TGTGCCAGCAGGGCCGGGACATACAACACCGGGGAGCTGTTTTTT. Translating it yields CASRAGTYNTGELFF.

V and J are TRBV20-1 and TRBJ2-3, with a tentative D call TRBD2 (5 bases). CDR3 length: 13 amino acids. The germline V and J ends were trimmed by 3 bases and 0 bases, with 7 bases remaining between them. Germline CDR1 DFQATT, CDR2 SNEGSKA (reference sequence). The CDR3 spells CSARLASTDTQYF. CDR3 coding DNA: TGCAGTGCTAGGCTAGCTAGCACAGATACGCAGTATTTT.

This chain joins TRBV27 and TRBJ2-5; D is perhaps TRBD2 (6 bases). CDR1 is MNHEY and CDR2 is SMNVEV in the germline V gene (reference sequence). This CDR3 is built from 16 residues. The germline V and J ends were trimmed by 5 bases and 0 bases, with 16 bases remaining between them. The CDR3 sequence is CASSKDRSGYQETQYF. Written as DNA, the CDR3 is TGTGCCAGCAGTAAGGACCGTAGCGGTTACCAAGAGACCCAGTACTTC.

This clonotype was seen at least ten times. The gene calls are TRBV18 and TRBJ1-2; TRBD1 matches 8 bases. In germline, CDR1 is KGHSH, CDR2 LQKENI. The CDR3 has 14 amino acids. V lost 4 bases to trimming and J lost 3 bases; unmatched junction nucleotides: 4. The CDR3 reads CASSLTDRDYGYTF. The CDR3 nucleotides read TGTGCCAGCTCACTGACGGACAGGGACTATGGCTACACCTTC.

This clonotype appeared many times. The chain links TRBV5-1 to TRBJ1-1; D is unclear. This CDR3 is 13 amino acids long. The V gene's germline CDR1 is SGHRS and CDR2 YFSETQ. The V gene lost 2 bases and the J gene lost 2 bases, with 7 bases spanning the gap. The CDR3 is CASSFGFNTEAFF. CDR3 coding DNA: TGCGCCAGCAGCTTTGGGTTCAACACTGAAGCTTTCTTT.

The rearrangement uses TRBV11-1 and TRBJ2-4; D possibly corresponds to TRBD2 (6 bases). V gave up 5 bases and J gave up 3 bases, with 20 bases separating them. From germline, CDR1 is SGHAT and CDR2 FQDESV (reference sequence). This CDR3 contains 17 residues. The CDR3 bases are TGTGCCAGCAGCGCCGACACCTGGGAGGTAGACAAAAACATTCAGTACTTC. As protein: CASSADTWEVDKNIQYF.

The table lists this clonotype with many counts. V usage is TRBV7-9 and J usage is TRBJ2-3; 12 nucleotides align to TRBD2. The CDR3 is made up of 22 amino acids. With 6 bases clipped from V and 3 bases from J, the junction kept 25 bases outside the gene matches. CDR1 and CDR2 (germline): SEHNR, FQNEAQ (reference sequence). CDR3 coding DNA: TGTGCCAGCAGGGGTCTCAGGTCCGCCCGACTAGCGGGAGCATCGGTTACAGATACGCAGTATTTT. This gives the protein CASRGLRSARLAGASVTDTQYF.

The chain has TRBV4-2 and TRBJ2-2, with 7 bases matching TRBD1. From germline, CDR1 is LGHNA and CDR2 YNFKEQ. Losses at the gene ends were 4 bases for V and 0 bases for J; bases not matched to a gene: 5. The CDR3 consists of 16 residues. The CDR3 loop is CASSLRDRTNTGELFF. The DNA of the CDR3 is TGTGCCAGCAGCCTAAGGGACAGAACGAACACCGGGGAGCTGTTTTTT.

Many counts were recorded for this clonotype. This chain links TRBV7-2 with TRBJ1-2, with a weak D call TRBD1 (5 bases). The germline CDR1 and CDR2 sequences are SGHTA and FQGNSA. This CDR3 comprises 13 residues. Trimming removed 5 bases at V and 3 bases at J, with 10 bases between. CDR3 amino acids: CASSTDSHYGYTF. CDR3 nucleotide sequence: TGTGCCAGCAGCACAGACAGTCACTATGGCTACACCTTC.

In this sample, this clonotype turned up many times. V and J are TRBV5-6 and TRBJ2-3, with 10 nucleotides matching TRBD2. CDR1 SGHDT and CDR2 YYEEEE come from the germline V gene. The CDR3 length is 16 residues. The J segment lost 4 bases and the V segment lost 2 bases, leaving 7 bases of the junction unmatched. The CDR3 region is CASSFLAGGSADTQYF. CDR3 DNA sequence: TGTGCCAGCAGCTTCTTAGCGGGAGGATCCGCAGATACGCAGTATTTT.

This clonotype showed up many times. V usage is TRBV9 and J usage is TRBJ2-7; 8 bases are shared with TRBD1. After removal of 3 bases from V and 5 bases from J, the junction contained 7 bases not matched to a gene. CDR1 is SGDLS and CDR2 is YYNGEE in the germline V gene. The CDR3 is 14 amino acids. CDR3 DNA sequence: TGTGCCAGCAGCGCCAGGACAGGGCCTGACGAGCAGTACTTC. Its translation: CASSARTGPDEQYF.

This clonotype has ten or more counts. The chain joins TRBV18 to TRBJ2-4; D remains unclear. The CDR3 extends over 14 amino acids. Per germline, CDR1 KGHSH and CDR2 LQKENI. Trimming removed 6 bases from V and 1 base from J, with 10 bases in between. The CDR3 reads CASSSDGAKNIQYF. DNA for the CDR3: TGTGCCAGCTCGAGTGACGGGGCCAAAAACATTCAGTACTTC.

The chain carries TRBV4-1 and TRBJ2-1, with 9 bases identical to TRBD2. CDR3 length equals 15 residues. Trimming cost V 1 base and J 7 bases; bases outside gene matches: 5. Germline loops: CDR1 MGHRA, CDR2 YSYEKL. DNA for the CDR3: TGCGCCAGCAGCCAAGGGGTTAGCGGGAGTAATGAGCAGTTCTTC. Translating gives CASSQGVSGSNEQFF.

This clonotype was observed at least ten times. This rearrangement joins TRBV7-2 to TRBJ1-2; 9 nucleotides match TRBD1. CDR1 is SGHTA, CDR2 FQGNSA, per germline. J gave up 8 bases and V 4 bases, and 11 bases lay outside the gene matches. This CDR3 is built from 15 residues. CDR3 sequence: CASSSDLTGGWGYTF. For the CDR3, the DNA is TGTGCCAGCAGCTCAGACTTAACAGGGGGCTGGGGCTACACCTTC. The variable domain in full, completed from reference TRBV7-2 and TRBJ1-2, reads GAGVSQSPSNKVTEKGKDVELRCDPISGHTALYWYRQSLGQGLEFLIYFQGNSAPDKSGLPSDRFSAERTGGSVSTLTIQRTQQEDSAVYLCASSSDLTGGWGYTFGSGTRLTVV.